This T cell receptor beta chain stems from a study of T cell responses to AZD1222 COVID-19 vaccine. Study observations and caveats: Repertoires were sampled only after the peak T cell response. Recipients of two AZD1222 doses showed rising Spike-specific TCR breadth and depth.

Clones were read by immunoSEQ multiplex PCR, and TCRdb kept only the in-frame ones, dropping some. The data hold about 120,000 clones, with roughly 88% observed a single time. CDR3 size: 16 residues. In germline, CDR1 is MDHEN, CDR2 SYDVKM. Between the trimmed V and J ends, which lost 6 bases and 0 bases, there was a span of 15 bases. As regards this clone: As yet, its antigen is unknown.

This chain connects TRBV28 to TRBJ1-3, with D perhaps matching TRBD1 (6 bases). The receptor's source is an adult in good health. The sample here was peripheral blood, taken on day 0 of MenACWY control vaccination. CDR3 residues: CASRPADSFSGNTIYF. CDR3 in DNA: TGTGCCAGCAGACCCGCGGACAGCTTCTCTGGAAACACCATATATTTT.